This TCR beta chain is drawn from a study of vaccination effects on CD4 cells after COVID-19. Study context: The median interval between the second dose and post-vaccine sampling was 72 days. Whole-study results and caveats: Clones that were induced by infection or by vaccine showed marked contraction late after vaccination.

Profiled with immunoSEQ multiplex PCR; TCRdb holds only in-frame clones, not every one. The profile shows 25,000 to 30,000 clones, roughly 71% of them singletons. Concerning this clone itself: The antigen is unknown.

The V end was cut by 5 bases, the J end by 0 bases, with 10 bases between. This CDR3 is 14 amino acids long. Looked up from germline, CDR1 is SGHAT and CDR2 is FQNNGV. Before sequencing, viral peptide pools were used by the ViraFEST assay to expand antigen-specific CD4+ T cells. With approximately 10 days of culture completed, CD4+ T cells were isolated. BNT162b2 vaccine or mRNA-1273 vaccine was given to participants in two doses. Wells each received under 2.5 million PBMC, cultured with approximately 9.1 IU/ml IL-2 and approximately 10 ug/ml peptides. The sample consisted of CD4+ T cells from PBMCs cultured with HCoV-NL63 spike peptides, taken after COVID-19 vaccination. The TCR comes from a human donor who received a COVID-19 vaccine. V is TRBV11-2 and J is TRBJ1-1; D unresolved. In nucleotides, the CDR3 is TGTGCCAGCAGCCGTGACGGAATGAACACTGAAGCTTTCTTT. It is translated as CASSRDGMNTEAFF.